Below are 4 T cell receptor beta chains sequenced from a single sample in a study of cytomegalovirus exposure and HLA in healthy donors. This PCR relied on a set of 60 Vbeta primers and 13 Jbeta primers. Only in-frame clones appear in the TCRdb table, and some are missing; sequencing was by immunoSEQ multiplex PCR. The top ten hold about 4.5% of the sample, which has about 100,000 clones, about 77% seen once. Input material: PBMCs. The receptors stem from a woman in her late teens or twenties in good health and CMV-seropositive.

The chain carries TRBV6-5 and TRBJ1-5; the D gene is possibly TRBD1 (5 bases). Trimming took off 2 bases at V and 3 bases at J, with 11 bases between the two ends. CDR1 and CDR2 from the germline V gene are MNHEY and SVGAGI. The CDR3 has 15 residues. CDR3 in DNA: TGTGCCAGCAGTTACCCGGGCAGGGCCAATCAGCCCCAGCATTTT. The encoded protein is CASSYPGRANQPQHF.

This clone was counted a single time. The J gene is TRBJ2-1, the V gene TRBV12-5, with D perhaps TRBD1 (5 bases). Per germline, CDR1 LGHNT and CDR2 FRNRAP. Trimming shortened V by 0 bases and J by 4 bases, and 10 bases separated the two germline ends. This CDR3 comprises 15 residues. In DNA form, the CDR3 reads TGTGCTAGTGGTTTGGTGACCAGGGAATACAATGAGCAGTTCTTC. Protein sequence: CASGLVTREYNEQFF.

This clone is a singleton in its sample. The rearrangement links TRBV28 to TRBJ2-3; D remains ambiguous. This CDR3 has 12 residues. Germline V gene sequence: CDR1 MDHEN, CDR2 SYDVKM. Trimming stripped 6 bases from V and 0 bases from J, with 4 bases between. CDR3 bases: TGTGCCAGCAGCCCTAGCACAGATACGCAGTATTTT. As protein: CASSPSTDTQYF. Full variable domain (missing parts from reference TRBV28 and TRBJ2-3): DVKVTQSSRYLVKRTGEKVFLECVQDMDHENMFWYRQDPGLGLRLIYFSYDVKMKEKGDIPEGYSVSREKKERFSLILESASTNQTSMYLCASSPSTDTQYFGPGTRLTVL.

This clone was observed a few times. This chain joins TRBV28 and TRBJ2-7, with 9 nucleotides matching TRBD2. The trim removed 8 bases at V and 6 bases at J, leaving 8 bases unmatched. Germline CDR1 reads MDHEN; CDR2 reads SYDVKM. The CDR3 is 13 amino acids. CDR3 sequence: CASFEAGGLEQYF. The CDR3 DNA sequence: TGTGCCAGCTTCGAGGCGGGAGGGCTCGAGCAGTACTTC.